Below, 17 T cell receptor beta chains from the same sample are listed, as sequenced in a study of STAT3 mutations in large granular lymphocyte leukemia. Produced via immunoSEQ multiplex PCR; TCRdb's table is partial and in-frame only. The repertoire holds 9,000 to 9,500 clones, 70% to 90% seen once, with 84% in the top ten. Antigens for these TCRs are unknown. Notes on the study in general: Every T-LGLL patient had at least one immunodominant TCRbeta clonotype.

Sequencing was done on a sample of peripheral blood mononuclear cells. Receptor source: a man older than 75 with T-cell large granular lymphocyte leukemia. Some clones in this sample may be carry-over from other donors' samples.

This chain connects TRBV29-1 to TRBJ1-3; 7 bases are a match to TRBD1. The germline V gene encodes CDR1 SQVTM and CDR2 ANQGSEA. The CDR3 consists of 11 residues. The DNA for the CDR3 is TGCACCGGGACAGTCGGAAACACCATATATTTT. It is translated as CTGTVGNTIYF.

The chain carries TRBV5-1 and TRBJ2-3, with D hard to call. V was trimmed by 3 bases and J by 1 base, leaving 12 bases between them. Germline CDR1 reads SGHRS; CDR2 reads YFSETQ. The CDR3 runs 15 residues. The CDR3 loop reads CASSSSGPRTDTQYF. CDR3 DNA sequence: TGCGCCAGCAGCTCGTCCGGCCCTCGCACAGATACGCAGTATTTT.

CDR3 region: CASSPWDGQFGTLHF. The CDR3 DNA is TGTGCCAGCAGCCCGTGGGACGGACAGTTCGGAACCCTCCACTTT. V usage is TRBV11-2 and J usage is TRBJ1-6, with a weak D call TRBD1 (6 bases). V was shortened by 5 bases and J by 14 bases, with 22 bases between the two germline ends. Germline V CDR1 and CDR2: SGHAT, FQNNGV. This CDR3 spans 15 amino acids.

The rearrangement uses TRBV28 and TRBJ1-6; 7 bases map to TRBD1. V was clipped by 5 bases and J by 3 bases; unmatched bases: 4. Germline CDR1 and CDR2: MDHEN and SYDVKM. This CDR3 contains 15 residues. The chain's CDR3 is CASSRTGYYNSPLHF. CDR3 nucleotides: TGTGCCAGCAGTCGGACAGGTTACTATAATTCACCCCTCCACTTT.

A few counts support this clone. The CDR3 is CASSSQGYEQYF. The DNA of the CDR3 is TGTGCCAGCAGTTCACAGGGTTACGAGCAGTACTTC. This chain connects TRBV6-1 to TRBJ2-7, with D perhaps matching TRBD1 (6 bases). Trimming took 5 bases from V and 4 from J, leaving 9 bases between them. Per germline, CDR1 MNHNS and CDR2 SASEGT. CDR3 length equals 12 residues.

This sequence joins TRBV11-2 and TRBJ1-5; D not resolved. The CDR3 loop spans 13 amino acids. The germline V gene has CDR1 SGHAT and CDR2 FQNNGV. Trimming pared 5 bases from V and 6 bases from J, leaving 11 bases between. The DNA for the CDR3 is TGTGCCAGCAGCACACAAGAGGGTCAGCCCCAGCATTTT. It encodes CASSTQEGQPQHF.

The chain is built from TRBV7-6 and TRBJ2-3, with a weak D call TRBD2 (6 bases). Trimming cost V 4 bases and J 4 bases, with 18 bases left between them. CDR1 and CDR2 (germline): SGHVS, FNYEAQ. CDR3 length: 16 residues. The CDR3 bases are TGTGCCAGCAGCTATAATCGGGCAGGAGGGGCAGATACGCAGTATTTT. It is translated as CASSYNRAGGADTQYF.

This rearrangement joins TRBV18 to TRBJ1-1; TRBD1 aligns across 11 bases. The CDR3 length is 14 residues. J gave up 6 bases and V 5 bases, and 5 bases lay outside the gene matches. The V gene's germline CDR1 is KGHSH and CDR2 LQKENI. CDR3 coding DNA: TGTGCCAGCTCATCGGACAGGGGGCAATCTGAAGCTTTCTTT. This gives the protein CASSSDRGQSEAFF.

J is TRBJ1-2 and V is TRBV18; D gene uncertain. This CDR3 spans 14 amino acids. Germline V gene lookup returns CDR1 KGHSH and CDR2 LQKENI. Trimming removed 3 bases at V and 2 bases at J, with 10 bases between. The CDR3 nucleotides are TGTGCCAGCTCACCTGCCCAGAGCAACTATGGCTACACCTTC. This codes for CASSPAQSNYGYTF.

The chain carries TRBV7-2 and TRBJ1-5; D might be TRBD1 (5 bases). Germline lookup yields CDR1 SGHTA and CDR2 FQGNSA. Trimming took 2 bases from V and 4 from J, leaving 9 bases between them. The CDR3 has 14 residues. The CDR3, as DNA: TGTGCCAGCAGCTTATGGTGGGGGAATCAGCCCCAGCATTTT. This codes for CASSLWWGNQPQHF.

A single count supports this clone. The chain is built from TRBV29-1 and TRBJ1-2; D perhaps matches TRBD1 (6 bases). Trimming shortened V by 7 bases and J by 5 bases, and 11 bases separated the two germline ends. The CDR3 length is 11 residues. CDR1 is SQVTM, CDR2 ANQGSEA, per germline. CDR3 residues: CSAIDRYGYTF. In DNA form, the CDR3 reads TGCAGCGCCATCGACAGGTATGGCTACACCTTC.

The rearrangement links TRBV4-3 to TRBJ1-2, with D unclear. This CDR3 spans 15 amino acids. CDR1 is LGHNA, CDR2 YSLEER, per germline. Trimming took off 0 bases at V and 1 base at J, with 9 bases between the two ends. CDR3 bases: TGCGCCAGCAGCCAAGAAGTAGCCAGTAACTATGGCTACACCTTC. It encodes CASSQEVASNYGYTF.

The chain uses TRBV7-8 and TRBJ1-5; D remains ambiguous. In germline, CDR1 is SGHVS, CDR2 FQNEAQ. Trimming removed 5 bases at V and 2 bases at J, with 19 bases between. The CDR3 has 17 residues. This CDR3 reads CASSPQVVQSGNQPQHF. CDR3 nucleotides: TGTGCCAGCAGCCCCCAGGTCGTGCAATCCGGCAATCAGCCCCAGCATTTT.

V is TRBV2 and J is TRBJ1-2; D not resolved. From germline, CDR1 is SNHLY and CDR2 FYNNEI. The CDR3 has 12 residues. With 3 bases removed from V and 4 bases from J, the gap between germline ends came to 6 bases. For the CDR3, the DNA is TGTGCCAGCAGTGAGGCCGGCTATGGCTACACCTTC. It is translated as CASSEAGYGYTF.

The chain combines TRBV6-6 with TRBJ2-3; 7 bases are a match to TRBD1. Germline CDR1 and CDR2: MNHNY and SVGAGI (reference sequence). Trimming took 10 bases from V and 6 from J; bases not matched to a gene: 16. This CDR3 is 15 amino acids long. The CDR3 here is CATHKRGRGVDTQYF. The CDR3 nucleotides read TGTGCCACCCACAAGAGGGGGCGAGGTGTGGATACGCAGTATTTT.

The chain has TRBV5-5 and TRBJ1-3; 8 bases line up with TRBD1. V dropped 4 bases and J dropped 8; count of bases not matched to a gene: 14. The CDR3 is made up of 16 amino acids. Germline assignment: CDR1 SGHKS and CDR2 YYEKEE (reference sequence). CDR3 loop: CASSSRDRFLSDTIYF. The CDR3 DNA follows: TGTGCCAGCAGCAGCCGGGACAGGTTTTTATCGGACACCATATATTTT. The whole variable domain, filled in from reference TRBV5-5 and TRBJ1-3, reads DAGVTQSPTHLIKTRGQQVTLRCSPISGHKSVSWYQQVLGQGPQFIFQYYEKEERGRGNFPDRFSARQFPNYSSELNVNALLLGDSALYLCASSSRDRFLSDTIYFGEGSWLTVV.

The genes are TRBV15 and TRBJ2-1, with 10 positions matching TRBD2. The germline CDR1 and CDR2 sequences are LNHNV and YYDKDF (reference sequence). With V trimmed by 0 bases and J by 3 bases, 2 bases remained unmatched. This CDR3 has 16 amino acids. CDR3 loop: CATSRESGGDYNEQFF. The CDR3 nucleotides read TGTGCCACCAGCAGAGAAAGCGGGGGGGACTACAATGAGCAGTTCTTC.